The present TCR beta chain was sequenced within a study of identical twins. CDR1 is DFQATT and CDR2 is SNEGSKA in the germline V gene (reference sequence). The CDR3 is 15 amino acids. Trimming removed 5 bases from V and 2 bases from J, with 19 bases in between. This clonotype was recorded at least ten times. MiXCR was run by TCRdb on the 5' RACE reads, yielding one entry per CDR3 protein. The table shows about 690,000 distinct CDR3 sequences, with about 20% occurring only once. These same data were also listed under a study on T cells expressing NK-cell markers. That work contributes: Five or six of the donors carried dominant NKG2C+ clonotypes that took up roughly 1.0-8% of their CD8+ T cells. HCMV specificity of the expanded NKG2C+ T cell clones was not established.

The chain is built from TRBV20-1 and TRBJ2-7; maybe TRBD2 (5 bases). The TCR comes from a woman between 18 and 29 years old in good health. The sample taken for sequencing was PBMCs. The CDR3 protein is CSAYNFGSTTYEQYF. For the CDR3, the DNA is TGCAGTGCTTATAATTTTGGGAGTACCACCTACGAGCAGTACTTC.